This T cell receptor beta chain comes out of a study of shared clonotypes between healthy human individuals. Measured with immunoSEQ multiplex PCR; TCRdb has only the in-frame clones, and not every one. The table has about 1.1 million clones, about 84% seen once. This CDR3 has 14 amino acids. Germline values: CDR1 MNHNY, CDR2 SVGAGI (reference sequence). V lost 2 bases and J 2 bases, leaving 10 bases between the germline ends. The chain joins TRBV6-6 to TRBJ2-7; D perhaps matches TRBD2 (7 bases). Sequencing used memory CD4+ T cells from PBMCs. Specified subset: CD45RA-negative fraction. The clonotype was recovered from a man younger than 35 in good health. Some clones in this sample may be carry-over from other donors' samples. The CDR3 DNA reads TGTGCCAGCAGTTACAGGGGGGGAACCTACGAGCAGTACTTC. It codes for CASSYRGGTYEQYF.